The rows below give T cell receptor beta chains drawn from one sample of a study of a mutant IDH1 vaccine in newly diagnosed glioma. Clones were sequenced by immunoSEQ multiplex PCR, and TCRdb holds only the in-frame ones, with some missing. The top ten clones hold approximately 8% of a sample with some 31,000 clones, over 80% of them seen once. Their recognized antigens are unknown. The source material was PBMCs, sampled from a glioma patient whose treatment included an IDH1 peptide vaccine. These receptors were taken from a woman between 18 and 29 years old with glioma. The CDR3 runs from the conserved cysteine through the conserved F or W. A D gene is named only where the DNA matches it firmly. Clone size is shown for a subset of rows, as once, few, many or a class of expanded clone.

size | J | D | V | DNA | CDR3
few | TRBJ1-1 | . | TRBV29-1 | TGCAGCGTTGATGTGGTCAGGACTGAAGCTTTCTTT | CSVDVVRTEAFF
once | TRBJ1-1 | . | TRBV19 | TGTGCCAGTAGTCTGCGGGGATTGGTAGACACTGAAGCTTTCTTT | CASSLRGLVDTEAFF
. | TRBJ1-6 | TRBD1 | TRBV2 | TGTGCCAGCAGTGAAGGACAGGGCGGGAATTCACCCCTCCACTTT | CASSEGQGGNSPLHF
few | TRBJ1-1 | . | TRBV6-1 | TGTGCCAGCAGTCCTTTCGCAGCCGAAGCTTTCTTT | CASSPFAAEAFF
. | TRBJ2-5 | . | TRBV4-1 | TGCGCCAGCAGTCTCTTTGACACCGATGGGACCCAGTACTTC | CASSLFDTDGTQYF
once | TRBJ2-1 | TRBD2 | TRBV5-4 | TGTGCCATGCTAGCCGGGGGGGCTGGGAATGAGCAGTTCTTC | CAMLAGGAGNEQFF
. | TRBJ2-5 | TRBD1 | TRBV6-1 | TGTGCCAGCAGGATTGGGACAGGGCAAGAGACCCAGTACTTC | CASRIGTGQETQYF
. | TRBJ1-5 | . | TRBV28 | TGTGCCAGCACGGGGAGTAGTGGCAATCAGCCCCAGCATTTT | CASTGSSGNQPQHF
. | TRBJ1-4 | . | TRBV7-2 | TGTGCCAGCAGCCTGGGACGGGAAAAACTGTTTTTT | CASSLGREKLFF
. | TRBJ2-7 | . | TRBV9 | TGTGCCAGCAGCGGGGATGGCTACGAGCAGTACTTC | CASSGDGYEQYF
. | TRBJ2-2 | . | TRBV27 | TGTGCCAGCAGTTTATACGAGGGTTCCGGGGAGCTGTTTTTT | CASSLYEGSGELFF
few | TRBJ2-2 | . | TRBV19 | TGTGCCAGTAGTATATACCCCGGGGAGCTGTTTTTT | CASSIYPGELFF
once | TRBJ2-2 | . | TRBV6-5 | TGTGCCAGCAGTTTTGAGGGGCCCGGGGAGCTGTTTTTT | CASSFEGPGELFF
. | TRBJ2-7 | . | TRBV6-5 | TGTGCCAGCAGTTACTCCCAGGGATCCTACGAGCAGTACTTC | CASSYSQGSYEQYF
. | TRBJ2-3 | . | TRBV2 | TGTGCCAGCAGTGGCAGGGAACGGGGCACAGATACGCAGTATTTT | CASSGRERGTDTQYF
. | TRBJ1-1 | . | TRBV20-1 | TGCAGTGTAATCAGGGTAATTGAAGCTTTCTTT | CSVIRVIEAFF
. | TRBJ2-2 | TRBD1 | TRBV7-7 | TGTGCTAGCAGCTTAGCAGGGGACAGGGTTTTCACCGGGGAGCTGTTTTTT | CASSLAGDRVFTGELFF
. | TRBJ2-2 | . | TRBV27 | TGTGCCAGCACCTCGGTTCCTGGCGGGGACACCGGGGAGCTGTTTTTT | CASTSVPGGDTGELFF
few | TRBJ1-4 | . | TRBV28 | TGTGCCACAACAGGGCCGAACCATTTTGAAAAACTGTTTTTT | CATTGPNHFEKLFF
. | TRBJ1-4 | . | TRBV7-9 | TGTGCCAGCAGCAGAATTTGGGGAGGAACGGCCCGTAATGAAAAACTGTTTTTT | CASSRIWGGTARNEKLFF
. | TRBJ2-5 | . | TRBV5-1 | TGCGCCAGCAGTAAGGGTGGGACCGATAGCGGACATGAGACCCAGTACTTC | CASSKGGTDSGHETQYF
once | TRBJ2-7 | TRBD2 | TRBV9 | TGTGCCAGCAGCGTAGGAGCGGGAGGGGGCTACGAGCAGTACTTC | CASSVGAGGGYEQYF
. | TRBJ1-1 | . | TRBV5-1 | TGCGCCAGCAGAGAGCGGGGACTGAACACTGAAGCTTTCTTT | CASRERGLNTEAFF
. | TRBJ2-7 | . | TRBV28 | TGTGCCAGCAGTCTAGCCGCGGGGTCCTACGAGCAGTACTTC | CASSLAAGSYEQYF
. | TRBJ2-5 | . | TRBV29-1 | TGCAGCGTCCTGCCGGGACAACCAGGGGAGACCCAGTACTTC | CSVLPGQPGETQYF
. | TRBJ2-7 | . | TRBV2 | TGTGCCAGCAGTTCCGGGTCAAGCTCCTACGAGCAGTACTTC | CASSSGSSSYEQYF
. | TRBJ2-2 | TRBD1 | TRBV19 | TGTGCCAGTAGTTGGACAGGGGCTTTCACCGGGGAGCTGTTTTTT | CASSWTGAFTGELFF
. | TRBJ1-4 | . | TRBV27 | TGTGCCAGCAGCCCCCGTGGGTTATTTAATGAAAAACTGTTTTTT | CASSPRGLFNEKLFF
. | TRBJ1-2 | . | TRBV14 | TGTGCCAGCAGCCAAGGCAAAGGGAACTATGGCTACACCTTC | CASSQGKGNYGYTF
. | TRBJ2-7 | . | TRBV28 | TGTGCCAGCACCAACCTAGGACAGCCTGTCGAGCAGTACTTC | CASTNLGQPVEQYF
. | TRBJ1-4 | . | TRBV9 | TGTGCCAGCAGCGCCCGTGGAGGGGGGAGAGCCGACCGAAATGAAAAACTGTTTTTT | CASSARGGGRADRNEKLFF
. | TRBJ2-7 | . | TRBV5-5 | TGTGCCACGTCCCCCATACCTGACTACGAGCAGTACTTC | CATSPIPDYEQYF
few | TRBJ1-2 | TRBD1 | TRBV4-1 | TGCGCCAGCAGCCAGACAGGGATGGGCTACACCTTC | CASSQTGMGYTF
. | TRBJ2-1 | TRBD1 | TRBV5-4 | TGTGCCAGCGAACAAAGACAGGGGGAAATCAATGAGCAGTTCTTC | CASEQRQGEINEQFF
once | TRBJ2-1 | . | TRBV6-6 | TGTGCCAGCAGTTCGCTTACTGAGCAGTTCTTC | CASSSLTEQFF
few | TRBJ1-5 | . | TRBV19 | TGTGCCAGTAGTATAGATACCGATCAGCCCCAGCATTTT | CASSIDTDQPQHF
. | TRBJ2-1 | TRBD2 | TRBV19 | TGTGCCAGTAGTAGCCTGGCGGGGGAAGGGAATGAGCAGTTCTTC | CASSSLAGEGNEQFF
. | TRBJ2-5 | TRBD2 | TRBV9 | TGTGCCAGCAGCGAGCGGGGAGCGGGAGTTGAGACCCAGTACTTC | CASSERGAGVETQYF
. | TRBJ2-1 | . | TRBV15 | TGTGCCACCAGCAGAGATCGGGTCGGAAATGAGCAGTTCTTC | CATSRDRVGNEQFF
. | TRBJ2-3 | . | TRBV4-2 | TGTGCCAGCAGCCAAGACTCTGGAACAGATACGCAGTATTTT | CASSQDSGTDTQYF
. | TRBJ2-7 | TRBD1 | TRBV7-9 | TGTGCCAGCAGCTTGGACAGGGGGTTGGGTGAGCAGTACTTC | CASSLDRGLGEQYF
. | TRBJ1-1 | . | TRBV4-2 | TGTGCCAGCAGCCAAGGGGTTTCGAACACTGAAGCTTTCTTT | CASSQGVSNTEAFF
. | TRBJ2-7 | TRBD1 | TRBV5-1 | TGCGCCAGCAGCTTAGGGACAGGGGGACCCCCCTACGAGCAGTACTTC | CASSLGTGGPPYEQYF
. | TRBJ2-1 | TRBD2 | TRBV10-3 | TGTGCCACCAAGACTAGCGGGACCCATTCGGACTCCTACAATGAGCAGTTCTTC | CATKTSGTHSDSYNEQFF
. | TRBJ1-3 | TRBD1 | TRBV6-5 | TGTGCCAGCAGTCGACAGGGAAACTCTGGAAACACCATATATTTT | CASSRQGNSGNTIYF
few | TRBJ2-7 | TRBD2 | TRBV5-1 | TGCGCCAGCAGGGAGCGGACTAGCGGGATATACGAGCAGTACTTC | CASRERTSGIYEQYF
. | TRBJ1-2 | TRBD1 | TRBV7-8 | TGTGCCAGCAGCTTGACAGGGGATCCGCTATGGGGCTACACCTTC | CASSLTGDPLWGYTF
. | TRBJ2-6 | . | TRBV19 | TGTGCCAGTAGTATTGTGTTCCAGGAGGCTGGGGCCAACGTCCTGACTTTC | CASSIVFQEAGANVLTF
. | TRBJ2-3 | . | TRBV6-4 | TGTGCCAGCAGCCTAAGAGGGGGGCCCAATCAAGGAGATACGCAGTATTTT | CASSLRGGPNQGDTQYF
. | TRBJ2-2 | TRBD1 | TRBV7-2 | TGTGCCAGCAGCGCAGGGGCAGGGGGCACCGGGGAGCTGTTTTTT | CASSAGAGGTGELFF
. | TRBJ2-3 | . | TRBV2 | TGTGCCAGCAGCGCGGAGCCTCGAGATACGCAGTATTTT | CASSAEPRDTQYF
. | TRBJ1-1 | . | TRBV27 | TGTGCCAGCGGAAACAGAGAGGACACTGAAGCTTTCTTT | CASGNREDTEAFF
. | TRBJ2-7 | TRBD1 | TRBV5-6 | TGTGCCAGCAGCTGGACAGGGACCCACGAGCAGTACTTC | CASSWTGTHEQYF
once | TRBJ1-2 | . | TRBV4-3 | TGCGCCAGCAGCCAAGATTTCCCGGTCCCGGGTGGCTACACCTTC | CASSQDFPVPGGYTF
. | TRBJ2-7 | . | TRBV4-3 | TGCGCCAGCAGCCAAACCAGGGGTTTAGCCTACGAGCAGTACTTC | CASSQTRGLAYEQYF
. | TRBJ1-1 | . | TRBV28 | TGTGCCAGCAGTTTGGTGGGGGACACTGAAGCTTTCTTT | CASSLVGDTEAFF
. | TRBJ1-2 | TRBD1 | TRBV15 | TGTGCCACCAGCAGAGATCGGACAGGGGGCTATGGCTACACCTTC | CATSRDRTGGYGYTF
. | TRBJ1-2 | . | TRBV28 | TGTGCCAGCAGTCGGGGCTATGGCTACACCTTC | CASSRGYGYTF
once | TRBJ2-2 | . | TRBV5-8 | TGTGCCAGCAGCTTTAGGTACACCGGGGAGCTGTTTTTT | CASSFRYTGELFF
. | TRBJ1-3 | . | TRBV18 | TGTGCCAGCTCACCCCTCAGATTAAGCTCTGGAAACACCATATATTTT | CASSPLRLSSGNTIYF